A selection of T cell receptor beta chains follows, all from one sample in a study of T cell responses to AZD1222 COVID-19 vaccine. Sequenced by immunoSEQ multiplex PCR; TCRdb stores in-frame clones only, minus some. The table has roughly 150,000 clones, about 93% seen once. Here the sequenced sample was peripheral blood, taken on day 0 of AZD1222 vaccination. These receptors all come from an adult in good health. The CDR3 runs from the conserved cysteine through the conserved F or W. A D gene is named only where the DNA matches it firmly. Rows give clone size only sometimes, using once, few, many, or a class for an expanded clone.

D gene	V gene	J gene	clone size	CDR3 protein	CDR3 DNA
TRBD1	TRBV4-3	TRBJ2-7	many	CASSQDRDSSSYEQYF	TGCGCCAGCAGCCAAGATCGGGACAGCAGCTCCTACGAGCAGTACTTC
NA	TRBV7-2	TRBJ1-3	NA	CASSLSRFSGNTIYF	TGTGCCAGCAGCTTAAGCAGATTCTCTGGAAACACCATATATTTT
TRBD1	TRBV3-1/TRBV3-2	TRBJ2-7	once	CASSPSGQGGEQYF	TGTGCCAGCAGCCCGTCGGGACAGGGGGGCGAGCAGTACTTC
NA	TRBV7-2	TRBJ2-5	NA	CASSLAPKAAQETQYF	TGTGCCAGCAGCTTAGCCCCCAAAGCGGCACAAGAGACCCAGTACTTC
TRBD2	TRBV16	TRBJ2-6	medium-sized	CASTRGAGANVLTF	TGTGCCAGCACCCGGGGGGCTGGGGCCAACGTCCTGACTTTC
TRBD2	TRBV7-9	TRBJ2-1	NA	CASSRREGNEQFF	TGTGCCAGCAGCCGGCGGGAGGGGAATGAGCAGTTCTTC
TRBD1	TRBV7-8	TRBJ2-2	NA	CASSPDRVGTGELFF	TGTGCCAGCAGCCCCGACAGGGTGGGCACCGGGGAGCTGTTTTTT
NA	TRBV9	TRBJ1-2	NA	CASRGGYGYTF	TGTGCCAGCAGGGGGGGCTATGGCTACACCTTC
NA	TRBV5-4	TRBJ2-7	NA	CASSSQAEQYF	TGTGCCAGCAGCTCGCAAGCCGAGCAGTACTTC
NA	TRBV27	TRBJ2-2	NA	CASNPGGHTGELFF	TGTGCCAGCAACCCCGGGGGCCATACCGGGGAGCTGTTTTTT
TRBD2	TRBV18	TRBJ2-2	NA	CASSPPPSGGPNTGELFF	TGTGCCAGCTCACCACCCCCTAGCGGGGGCCCGAACACCGGGGAGCTGTTTTTT
NA	TRBV19	TRBJ1-1	NA	CASSAPQRYTEAFF	TGTGCCAGTAGTGCTCCTCAGCGGTACACTGAAGCTTTCTTT
NA	TRBV5-4	TRBJ2-7	NA	CASSLAGGAHPYEQYF	TGTGCCAGCAGCTTGGCCGGAGGGGCCCACCCCTACGAGCAGTACTTC
TRBD1	TRBV27	TRBJ2-7	NA	CASSPWGQTYEQYF	TGTGCCAGCAGTCCCTGGGGACAGACCTACGAGCAGTACTTC
NA	TRBV19	TRBJ1-4	NA	CASSSPSNEKLFF	TGTGCCAGTAGTTCCCCATCTAATGAAAAACTGTTTTTT
NA	TRBV5-1	TRBJ1-1	NA	CASSLVSVNTEAFF	TGCGCCAGCAGCTTGGTTTCGGTGAACACTGAAGCTTTCTTT
TRBD1	TRBV7-2	TRBJ2-1	NA	CASSFRAYAGTGALNEQFF	TGTGCCAGCAGCTTCAGAGCGTATGCCGGGACAGGGGCCTTAAATGAGCAGTTCTTC